This TCR beta chain was captured by sequencing in a study of blood T cells in healthy people across ages. Isolation of PBMCs gave at least 6.5 million cells per sample. General observations from the study: While age rose, TCR beta diversity per million T cells dropped in a roughly linear way.

From germline, CDR1 is SQVTM and CDR2 ANQGSEA. The ends lost 7 bases at V and 5 bases at J; junction bases unmatched: 14. The CDR3 length is 15 residues. To note about this clonotype: Its specificity is not known.

For the second PCR, which ran for roughly 7 to 11 cycles, a sample-barcoded 5' primer and a J-beta primer mix were used. TCRdb called the 5' RACE reads again in MiXCR, with one record for every CDR3 protein. The table shows about 1,500,000 distinct CDR3 sequences, with 42% occurring only once. Material: blood. This rearrangement joins TRBV29-1 to TRBJ2-4; TRBD1 aligns across 7 bases. The sequence came from a young woman in good health. In nucleotides, the CDR3 is TGCAGCGGCTCACAGGGTGACAGGGCCGAAAACATTCAGTACTTC. Translating it yields CSGSQGDRAENIQYF. The whole variable domain, remainder taken from reference TRBV29-1 and TRBJ2-4, is SAVISQKPSRDICQRGTSLTIQCQVDSQVTMMFWYRQQPGQSLTLIATANQGSEATYESGFVIDKFPISRPNLTFSTLTVSNMSPEDSSIYLCSGSQGDRAENIQYFGAGTRLSVL.